This TCR beta chain was captured by sequencing in a study of identical twins. Study-wide results and limits: Zero-insertion analyses were open to partial confounding by invariant MAIT and iNKT cells. Twins shared out-of-frame alpha sequences with excess low generation probability.

The sample holds a few counts of this clonotype. Antigen: not known. MiXCR was run by TCRdb on the 5' RACE reads, yielding one entry per CDR3 protein. The sample has nearly 650,000 distinct CDR3 sequences, less than 9% seen once. V gave up 1 base and J gave up 13 bases, with 17 bases separating them. The CDR3 runs 15 residues. The V gene's germline CDR1 is MGHRA and CDR2 YSYEKL. There were only healthy Caucasians among the donors. These data also featured in a second study, about yellow fever vaccine responses in identical twins.

The sequence came from a woman under 30 in good health. Sequencing was carried out using PBMCs. The chain recombines TRBV4-1 with TRBJ1-6; possible D gene TRBD1, 5 bases. This CDR3 is CASSQGWTLIAPLHF. As DNA, the CDR3 is TGCGCCAGCAGCCAAGGGTGGACACTTATAGCTCCCCTCCACTTT.